The sequence of this T cell receptor beta chain was determined in a study of early T cells in non-severe SARS-CoV-2 infection. As for the study in general: Whole-blood bulk RNA, unsorted, was sequenced, and chains were unpaired. Points from the study as a whole: Sequences matched to VDJdb favored anti-spike CD8 responses, while private and CD4 specificities were missed.

This clonotype has just a few counts. The antigen is not known. Attachment of unique molecular identifiers was made to individual cDNA molecules. Each CDR3 protein gets one entry after TCRdb re-called the 5' RACE reads with MiXCR. The sample records around 53,000 distinct CDR3 sequences, 12% being singletons. The CDR3 loop spans 15 amino acids. V dropped 8 bases and J dropped 1; count of bases not matched to a gene: 7. CDR1 and CDR2 from the germline V gene are SNHLY and FYNNEI. The receptor was derived from an adult who was a healthcare worker with PCR-confirmed SARS-CoV-2 infection or an uninfected control (not recorded which). Sequenced material: whole blood. The chain uses TRBV2 and TRBJ1-5; 8 nucleotides align to TRBD1. In DNA, the CDR3 is TGTGCCAGCCTAGGACAGGGAACGAGCAATCAGCCCCAGCATTTT. Translation gives CASLGQGTSNQPQHF. Based on the CDR3 plus reference TRBV2 and TRBJ1-5, the full variable domain is EPEVTQTPSHQVTQMGQEVILRCVPISNHLYFYWYRQILGQKVEFLVSFYNNEISEKSEIFDDQFSVERPDGSNFTLKIRSTKLEDSAMYFCASLGQGTSNQPQHFGDGTRLSIL.